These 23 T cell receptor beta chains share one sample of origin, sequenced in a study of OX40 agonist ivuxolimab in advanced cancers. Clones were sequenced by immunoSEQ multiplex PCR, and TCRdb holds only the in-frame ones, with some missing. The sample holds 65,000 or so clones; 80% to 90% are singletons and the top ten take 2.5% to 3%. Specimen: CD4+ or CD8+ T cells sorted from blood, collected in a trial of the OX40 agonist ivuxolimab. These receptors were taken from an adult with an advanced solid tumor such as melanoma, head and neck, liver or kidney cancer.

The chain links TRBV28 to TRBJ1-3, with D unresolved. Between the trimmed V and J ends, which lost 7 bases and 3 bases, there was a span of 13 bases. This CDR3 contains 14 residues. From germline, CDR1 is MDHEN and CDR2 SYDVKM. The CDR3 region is CASTPLGGGNTIYF. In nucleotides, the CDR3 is TGTGCCAGCACCCCCCTGGGTGGTGGAAACACCATATATTTT.

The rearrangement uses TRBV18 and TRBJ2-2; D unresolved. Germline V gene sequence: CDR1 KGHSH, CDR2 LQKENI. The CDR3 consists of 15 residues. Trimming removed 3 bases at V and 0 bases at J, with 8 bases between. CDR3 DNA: TGTGCCAGCTCACCTTCGACTGCGAACACCGGGGAGCTGTTTTTT. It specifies CASSPSTANTGELFF.

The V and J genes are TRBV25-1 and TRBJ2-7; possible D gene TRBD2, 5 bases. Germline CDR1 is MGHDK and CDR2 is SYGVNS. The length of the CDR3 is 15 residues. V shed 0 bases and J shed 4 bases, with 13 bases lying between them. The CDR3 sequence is CASSEYRNTGYEQYF. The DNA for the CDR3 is TGTGCCAGCAGTGAATATCGCAACACGGGGTACGAGCAGTACTTC.

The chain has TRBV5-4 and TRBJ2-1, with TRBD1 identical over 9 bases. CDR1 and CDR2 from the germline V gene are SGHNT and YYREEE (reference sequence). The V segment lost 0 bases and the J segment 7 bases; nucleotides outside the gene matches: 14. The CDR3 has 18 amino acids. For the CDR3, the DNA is TGTGCCAGCAGCTTGGGTCCCGGACAGGGGCTAAGTAGGAATGAGCAGTTCTTC. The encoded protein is CASSLGPGQGLSRNEQFF.

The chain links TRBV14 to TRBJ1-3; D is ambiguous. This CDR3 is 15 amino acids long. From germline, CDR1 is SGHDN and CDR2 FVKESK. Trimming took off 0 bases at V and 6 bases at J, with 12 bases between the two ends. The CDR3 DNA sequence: TGTGCCAGCAGCCAAGATATCGCGCGGCCAAACACCATATATTTT. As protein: CASSQDIARPNTIYF.

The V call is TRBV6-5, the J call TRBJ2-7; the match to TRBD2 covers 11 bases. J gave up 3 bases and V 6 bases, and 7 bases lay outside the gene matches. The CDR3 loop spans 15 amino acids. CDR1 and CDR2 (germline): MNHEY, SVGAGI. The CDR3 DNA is TGTGCCAGCAGGGTTACTAGCGGGGGTTTCTACGAGCAGTACTTC. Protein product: CASRVTSGGFYEQYF.

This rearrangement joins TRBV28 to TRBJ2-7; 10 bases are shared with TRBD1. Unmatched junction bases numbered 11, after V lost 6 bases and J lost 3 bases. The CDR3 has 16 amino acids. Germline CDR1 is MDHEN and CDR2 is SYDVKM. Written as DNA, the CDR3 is TGTGCCAGCAGGGGGTTGGGGACAGGGGCGTACTACGAGCAGTACTTC. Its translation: CASRGLGTGAYYEQYF.

CDR3 region: CASSPGLARTGELFF. The CDR3 DNA follows: TGCGCCAGCAGCCCTGGACTAGCCCGCACCGGGGAGCTGTTTTTT. The gene calls are TRBV5-1 and TRBJ2-2, with 8 bases matching TRBD2. CDR3 length: 15 amino acids. Germline-derived CDR1 and CDR2 are SGHRS and YFSETQ. J gave up 4 bases and V 4 bases, and 6 bases lay outside the gene matches. The full variable domain, its missing parts supplied by reference TRBV5-1 and TRBJ2-2, is KAGVTQTPRYLIKTRGQQVTLSCSPISGHRSVSWYQQTPGQGLQFLFEYFSETQRNKGNFPGRFSGRQFSNSRSEMNVSTLELGDSALYLCASSPGLARTGELFFGEGSRLTVL.

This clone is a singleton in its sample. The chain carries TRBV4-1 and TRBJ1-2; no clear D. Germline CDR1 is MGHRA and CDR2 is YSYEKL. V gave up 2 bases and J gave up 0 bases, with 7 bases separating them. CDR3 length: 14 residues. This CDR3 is CASSQIGSNYGYTF. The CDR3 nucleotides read TGCGCCAGCAGCCAAATAGGCTCTAACTATGGCTACACCTTC.

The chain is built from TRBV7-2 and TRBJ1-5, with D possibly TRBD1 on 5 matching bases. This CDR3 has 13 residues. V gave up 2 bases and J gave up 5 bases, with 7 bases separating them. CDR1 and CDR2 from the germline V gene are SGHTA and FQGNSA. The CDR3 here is CASSLQGDQPQHF. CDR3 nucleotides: TGTGCCAGCAGCTTACAGGGAGATCAGCCCCAGCATTTT.

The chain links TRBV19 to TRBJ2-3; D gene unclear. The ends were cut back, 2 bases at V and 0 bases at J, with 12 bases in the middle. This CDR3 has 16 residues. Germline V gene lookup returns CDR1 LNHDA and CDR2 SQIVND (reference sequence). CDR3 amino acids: CASSIRATSSTDTQYF. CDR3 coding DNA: TGTGCCAGTAGTATAAGGGCCACCTCTAGCACAGATACGCAGTATTTT.

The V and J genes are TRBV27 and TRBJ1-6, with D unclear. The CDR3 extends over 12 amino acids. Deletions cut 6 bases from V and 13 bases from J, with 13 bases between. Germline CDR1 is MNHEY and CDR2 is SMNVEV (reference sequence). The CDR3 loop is CASRSTVGPLHF. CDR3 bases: TGTGCCAGCAGAAGCACCGTAGGGCCCCTCCACTTT.

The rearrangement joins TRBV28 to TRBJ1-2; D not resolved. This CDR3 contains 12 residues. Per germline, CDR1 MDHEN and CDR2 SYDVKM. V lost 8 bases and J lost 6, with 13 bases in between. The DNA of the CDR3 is TGTGCCAGCCGCTCAAGTAATCATGGCTACACCTTC. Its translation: CASRSSNHGYTF.

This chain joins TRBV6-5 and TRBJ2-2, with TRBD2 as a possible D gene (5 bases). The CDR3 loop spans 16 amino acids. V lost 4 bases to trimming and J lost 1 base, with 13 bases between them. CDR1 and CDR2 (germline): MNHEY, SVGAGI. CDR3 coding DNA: TGTGCCAGCAGTTGGTCCAGTGCGGGGAACACCGGGGAGCTGTTTTTT. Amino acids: CASSWSSAGNTGELFF.

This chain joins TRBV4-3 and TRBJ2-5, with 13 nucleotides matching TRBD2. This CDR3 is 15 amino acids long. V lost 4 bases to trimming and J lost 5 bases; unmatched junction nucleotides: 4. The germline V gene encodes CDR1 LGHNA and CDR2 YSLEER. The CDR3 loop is CASSPGLAGRETQYF. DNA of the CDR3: TGCGCCAGCAGCCCGGGACTAGCGGGGAGGGAGACCCAGTACTTC.

The CDR3 here is CASSWASTGNTEAFF. CDR3 DNA sequence: TGCGCCAGCAGCTGGGCTTCGACCGGGAACACTGAAGCTTTCTTT. The chain recombines TRBV5-1 with TRBJ1-1; the D is unclear. The CDR3 has 15 residues. V lost 3 bases, J lost 1 base, and 13 bases lay in between. Germline lookup yields CDR1 SGHRS and CDR2 YFSETQ.

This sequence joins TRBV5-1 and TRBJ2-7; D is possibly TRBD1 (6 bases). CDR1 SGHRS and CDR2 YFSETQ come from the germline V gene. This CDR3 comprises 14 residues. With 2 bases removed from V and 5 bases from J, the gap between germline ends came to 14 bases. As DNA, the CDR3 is TGCGCCAGCAGCTTCAGGGGCGGCATGGACGAGCAGTACTTC. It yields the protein CASSFRGGMDEQYF. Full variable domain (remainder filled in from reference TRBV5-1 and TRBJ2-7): KAGVTQTPRYLIKTRGQQVTLSCSPISGHRSVSWYQQTPGQGLQFLFEYFSETQRNKGNFPGRFSGRQFSNSRSEMNVSTLELGDSALYLCASSFRGGMDEQYFGPGTRLTVT.

The CDR3 protein is CASSYDPGNEQYF. In nucleotides, the CDR3 is TGTGCCAGCAGTTACGACCCGGGTAACGAGCAGTACTTC. The chain uses TRBV6-5 and TRBJ2-7; D gene uncertain. Germline assignment: CDR1 MNHEY and CDR2 SVGAGI. The CDR3 runs to 13 residues. Trimming cost V 2 bases and J 5 bases, with 10 bases left between them.

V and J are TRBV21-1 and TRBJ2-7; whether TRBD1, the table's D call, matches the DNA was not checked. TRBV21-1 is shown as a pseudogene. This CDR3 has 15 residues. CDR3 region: CASSNWDRGTYEQYF. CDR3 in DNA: TGTGCCAGCAGCAACTGGGACAGGGGCACCTACGAGCAGTACTTC.

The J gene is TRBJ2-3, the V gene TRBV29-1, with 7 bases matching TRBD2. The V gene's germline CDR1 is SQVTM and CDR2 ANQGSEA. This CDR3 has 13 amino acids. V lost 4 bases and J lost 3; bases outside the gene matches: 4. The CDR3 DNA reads TGCAGCGTTGGAGCGGGGCTTACAGATACGCAGTATTTT. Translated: CSVGAGLTDTQYF.

The CDR3 protein is CSALRSGKSGYTF. The CDR3 DNA reads TGCAGCGCCCTAAGATCCGGGAAGAGCGGCTACACCTTC. The chain joins TRBV29-1 to TRBJ1-2; D is unclear. V was clipped by 7 bases and J by 8 bases, with 20 bases between them. The CDR3 length is 13 residues. Per germline, CDR1 SQVTM and CDR2 ANQGSEA.

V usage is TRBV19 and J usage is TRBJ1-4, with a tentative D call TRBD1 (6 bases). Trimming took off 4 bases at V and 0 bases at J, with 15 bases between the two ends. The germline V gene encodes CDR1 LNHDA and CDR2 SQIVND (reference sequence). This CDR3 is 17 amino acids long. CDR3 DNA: TGTGCCAGTAGTACTCTCATAGGGGGGTCAACTAATGAAAAACTGTTTTTT. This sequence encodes CASSTLIGGSTNEKLFF.

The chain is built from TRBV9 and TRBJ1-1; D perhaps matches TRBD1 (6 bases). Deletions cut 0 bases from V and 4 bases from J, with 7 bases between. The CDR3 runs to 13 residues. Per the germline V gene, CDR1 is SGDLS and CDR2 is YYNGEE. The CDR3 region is CASSVGTATEAFF. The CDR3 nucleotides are TGTGCCAGCAGCGTAGGGACAGCCACTGAAGCTTTCTTT.